What follows are 3 T cell receptor beta chains derived from one specimen sequenced in a study of T cell repertoires in cytomegalovirus infection (dated by TCRdb to 2018 to 2020). The data were produced on an Illumina HiSeq 1500. The public reads were reprocessed in TCRdb via fastp at Q25 and MiXCR, keeping in-frame beta chains. Each CDR3 protein gets just one entry, which takes the most common genes and DNA from the rows behind it. Counted in this sample were about 260,000 distinct CDR3 sequences; roughly 13% of them appeared once. 8.8% of the sample is taken by the ten largest. The sample taken for sequencing was PBMCs. Receptors were obtained from a human donor in good health (CMV status not recorded). Some clones in this sample may be carry-over from other donors' samples.

This chain connects TRBV29-1 to TRBJ1-1; 8 bases match TRBD1. After removal of 6 bases from V and 1 base from J, the junction contained 4 bases not matched to a gene. The CDR3 runs 13 residues. Germline loops: CDR1 SQVTM, CDR2 ANQGSEA. This CDR3 reads CSVAGGPNTEAFF. In DNA, the CDR3 is TGCAGCGTCGCAGGGGGCCCGAACACTGAAGCTTTCTTT.

The chain uses TRBV6-6 and TRBJ1-1; D gene unclear. CDR1 and CDR2 (germline): MNHNY, SVGAGI (reference sequence). V lost 7 bases and J lost 0, with 12 bases in between. This CDR3 has 14 amino acids. The CDR3 is CASTELTMNTEAFF. The DNA for the CDR3 is TGTGCCAGCACCGAACTAACCATGAACACTGAAGCTTTCTTT.

CDR3 nucleotides: TGTGCCAGCAGCGTAGGGGGCATCTCTGGAAACACCATATATTTT. This encodes CASSVGGISGNTIYF. V is TRBV7-2 and J is TRBJ1-3; 7 positions agree with TRBD1. Germline assignment: CDR1 SGHTA and CDR2 FQGNSA. This CDR3 has 15 residues. V shed 5 bases and J 0 bases; nucleotides not matched to a gene: 4.